This TCR beta chain was obtained from a study of regulatory dendritic cells for organ transplantation. Study-wide results and limits: The most alloreactive TCR clonotypes were found in resting memory CD8+ cells. Naive T cells showed high diversity, memory cells less, memory CD8+ least. Between individuals, the alloreactive memory CD8+ T cell pool differed considerably. Regulatory dendritic cells appeared to expand memory CD8+ clones less than mature ones.

The V gene lost 0 bases and the J gene lost 4 bases, with 9 bases spanning the gap. The germline V gene has CDR1 SGHVS and CDR2 FQNEAQ. This CDR3 spans 14 amino acids. Only in-frame clones appear in the TCRdb table, and some are missing; sequencing was by immunoSEQ multiplex PCR. This sample yields 30,000 to 40,000 clones, of which around nine tenths are seen a single time; under 0.075% belongs to the top ten. Concerning this clone itself: Its target is unknown.

The TCR was taken from a human donor in good health. Sequencing was performed on naive CD4+ T cells from blood. The subset was: CD45RA+ naive T cells. The V gene is TRBV7-8, the J gene TRBJ1-2; D gene uncertain. As DNA, the CDR3 is TGTGCCAGCAGCTTAGCCCGGCGCGGCTATGGCTACACCTTC. As protein: CASSLARRGYGYTF.